This T cell receptor beta chain was documented in a study of Graves' ophthalmopathy and Graves' hyperthyroidism. Amplified TCR beta CDR3 regions were obtained using RNA transcripts as template. HTBI primers were used in a first-round RT-PCR, which preceded a second-round multiplex PCR. TCRdb re-derived calls from the multiplex PCR reads in MiXCR, one entry per CDR3 protein. Among over a million distinct CDR3 sequences listed, about 35% were seen once. This clonotype was observed many times. CDR3 size: 14 residues. Germline CDR1 reads MGHRA; CDR2 reads YSYEKL. Trimming left V 0 bases short and J 8 bases short, with 8 bases between.

The chain couples TRBV4-1 to TRBJ1-6, with no clear D. This clonotype originated in an adult man with Graves' hyperthyroidism. Specimen: peripheral blood or thyroid tissue (not recorded which). The DNA for the CDR3 is TGCGCCAGCAGCCAAGAACAACGGGATTCACCCCTCCACTTT. This codes for CASSQEQRDSPLHF.